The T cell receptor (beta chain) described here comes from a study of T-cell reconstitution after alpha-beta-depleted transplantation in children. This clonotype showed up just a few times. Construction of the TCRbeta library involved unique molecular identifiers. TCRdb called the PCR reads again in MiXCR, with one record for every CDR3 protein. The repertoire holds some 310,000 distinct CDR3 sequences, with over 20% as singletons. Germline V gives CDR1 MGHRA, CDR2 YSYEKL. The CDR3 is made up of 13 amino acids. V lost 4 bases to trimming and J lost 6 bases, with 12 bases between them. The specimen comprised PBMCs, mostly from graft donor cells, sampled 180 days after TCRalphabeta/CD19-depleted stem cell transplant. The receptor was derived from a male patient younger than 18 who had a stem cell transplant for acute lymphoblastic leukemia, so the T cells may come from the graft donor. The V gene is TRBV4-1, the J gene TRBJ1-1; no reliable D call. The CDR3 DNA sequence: TGCGCCAGCAGCCTGGATGGGGATCCTGAAGCTTTCTTT. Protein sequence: CASSLDGDPEAFF.